Presented here are 17 T cell receptor beta chains from one specimen sequenced in a study of cytomegalovirus exposure and HLA in healthy donors (dated by TCRdb to between 2016 and 2019). Library method: the immunoSEQ multiplex PCR assay. A mixture of 60 forward primers for TCR Vbeta segments and 13 reverse primers for TCR Jbeta segments was used in the multiplex PCR. Here the immuneACCESS table is served through TCRdb, limited to in-frame sequences with V and J called. Missing clones are a known gap in these copies; in checked studies unresolved V genes cover under half, and the rest lacks a known reason. A total of around 190,000 clones appear in this sample, roughly four fifths of them only once. The ten largest clones take up 3.1% of the sample. The specimen was PBMCs. The receptor set was obtained from a woman aged 25 to 39 in good health and CMV-seropositive.

This clone occurred a few times. The chain employs TRBV5-4 and TRBJ2-1; no clear D gene. The CDR3 contains 16 residues. CDR1 is SGHNT and CDR2 is YYREEE in the germline V gene (reference sequence). V was clipped by 0 bases and J by 1 base, with 11 bases between them. The CDR3 here is CASSLAGGTSYNEQFF. CDR3 DNA: TGTGCCAGCAGCTTGGCCGGCGGTACTTCCTACAATGAGCAGTTCTTC. Looking up the rest from reference TRBV5-4 and TRBJ2-1 gives the full variable domain: ETGVTQSPTHLIKTRGQQVTLRCSSQSGHNTVSWYQQALGQGPQFIFQYYREEENGRGNFPPRFSGLQFPNYSSELNVNALELDDSALYLCASSLAGGTSYNEQFFGPGTRLTVL.

V gene TRBV13 combines with J gene TRBJ1-1; the match to TRBD1 covers 8 bases. In germline, CDR1 is PRHDT, CDR2 FYEKMQ (reference sequence). Trimming cost V 5 bases and J 1 base; bases outside gene matches: 3. The CDR3 consists of 14 residues. The CDR3 here is CASSLGQGNTEAFF. CDR3 in DNA: TGTGCCAGCAGCCTCGGACAGGGGAACACTGAAGCTTTCTTT. The full variable domain, rest sourced from reference TRBV13 and TRBJ1-1, is AAGVIQSPRHLIKEKRETATLKCYPIPRHDTVYWYQQGPGQDPQFLISFYEKMQSDKGSIPDRFSAQQFSDYHSELNMSSLELGDSALYFCASSLGQGNTEAFFGQGTRLTVV.

The J gene is TRBJ2-7, the V gene TRBV7-9; D unresolved. The CDR3 has 14 residues. Germline lookup yields CDR1 SEHNR and CDR2 FQNEAQ (reference sequence). Trimming removed 2 bases at V and 3 bases at J, with 11 bases between. Here the CDR3 reads CASSLKSAGYEQYF. DNA for the CDR3: TGTGCCAGCAGCTTAAAATCGGCAGGCTACGAGCAGTACTTC.

This clone showed up just once. The rearrangement uses TRBV6-5 and TRBJ2-3; no definite D call. CDR3 length: 15 amino acids. In germline, CDR1 is MNHEY, CDR2 SVGAGI. Trimming took 2 bases from V and 0 from J, leaving 9 bases between them. The CDR3 DNA reads TGTGCCAGCAGTTACGGCGGAGCGAGCACAGATACGCAGTATTTT. Encoded protein: CASSYGGASTDTQYF.

V is TRBV6-6 and J is TRBJ2-7; weak D call: TRBD1 (6 bases). V lost 8 bases and J 6 bases, leaving 14 bases between the germline ends. Germline lookup yields CDR1 MNHNY and CDR2 SVGAGI (reference sequence). CDR3 length: 12 residues. The CDR3 protein is CASQGLGAEQYF. The CDR3, as DNA: TGTGCCAGCCAGGGGCTTGGAGCCGAGCAGTACTTC.

This clone was counted only a few times. The sample carries other DNA sequences with the same CDR3. V and J are TRBV11-2 and TRBJ2-7, with 10 positions matching TRBD2. Germline V gene data show CDR1 as SGHAT and CDR2 as FQNNGV. With V trimmed by 4 bases and J by 2 bases, 5 bases remained unmatched. The CDR3 sequence is 15 residues long. CDR3 sequence reads: CASSSRTSGTYEQYF. The CDR3 bases are TGTGCCAGCAGCTCACGGACTAGCGGTACCTACGAGCAGTACTTC.

The genes are TRBV2 and TRBJ2-3; D is perhaps TRBD2 (5 bases). Trimming took 5 bases from V and 8 from J, leaving 20 bases between them. Germline V CDR1 and CDR2: SNHLY, FYNNEI. This CDR3 has 15 amino acids. The CDR3 loop is CASSPSPSIEGTQYF. CDR3 sequence (DNA): TGTGCCAGCAGTCCTTCCCCCTCAATTGAGGGTACGCAGTATTTT.

This chain joins TRBV5-4 and TRBJ2-1; 12 nucleotides align to TRBD2. Germline values: CDR1 SGHNT, CDR2 YYREEE (reference sequence). The CDR3 is made up of 17 amino acids. Unmatched junction bases numbered 11, after V lost 0 bases and J lost 10 bases. CDR3 sequence reads: CASSLALAGGLWEEQFF. The CDR3 region has the DNA TGTGCCAGCAGCTTGGCCCTAGCGGGAGGGCTGTGGGAGGAGCAGTTCTTC. Complete variable domain (other parts from reference TRBV5-4 and TRBJ2-1): ETGVTQSPTHLIKTRGQQVTLRCSSQSGHNTVSWYQQALGQGPQFIFQYYREEENGRGNFPPRFSGLQFPNYSSELNVNALELDDSALYLCASSLALAGGLWEEQFFGPGTRLTVL.

The chain carries TRBV28 and TRBJ1-3; 7 bases align to TRBD1. Losses at the gene ends were 6 bases for V and 0 bases for J; bases not matched to a gene: 2. The CDR3 totals 14 residues. Germline-derived CDR1 and CDR2 are MDHEN and SYDVKM. CDR3 residues: CASSRGSSGNTIYF. Here the CDR3 DNA reads TGTGCCAGCAGCAGGGGGAGCTCTGGAAACACCATATATTTT.

This sequence joins TRBV7-2 and TRBJ2-3; 11 bases line up with TRBD2. Germline V gene lookup returns CDR1 SGHTA and CDR2 FQGNSA. V gave up 3 bases and J gave up 0 bases; unmatched junction bases: 2. The CDR3 has 16 amino acids. The CDR3 loop is CASSLLAGGSTDTQYF. The CDR3 region has the DNA TGTGCCAGCAGCTTGTTAGCGGGAGGGAGCACAGATACGCAGTATTTT.

The gene calls are TRBV7-2 and TRBJ2-4; the D gene is possibly TRBD2 (5 bases). The germline CDR1 and CDR2 sequences are SGHTA and FQGNSA. This CDR3 spans 13 amino acids. Trimming took 4 bases from V and 2 from J, leaving 6 bases between them. CDR3 sequence (DNA): TGTGCCAGCAGCTCGGGGTCCAAAAACATTCAGTACTTC. It is translated as CASSSGSKNIQYF. Combining the CDR3 with reference TRBV7-2 and TRBJ2-4 gives the whole variable domain GAGVSQSPSNKVTEKGKDVELRCDPISGHTALYWYRQSLGQGLEFLIYFQGNSAPDKSGLPSDRFSAERTGGSVSTLTIQRTQQEDSAVYLCASSSGSKNIQYFGAGTRLSVL.

The chain recombines TRBV5-4 with TRBJ2-1; 12 positions agree with TRBD2. V was pared by 2 bases and J by 6 bases, with 3 bases of the junction left unmatched. In germline, CDR1 is SGHNT, CDR2 YYREEE (reference sequence). This CDR3 is 15 amino acids long. The CDR3 region is CASSLRTSGVNEQFF. In nucleotides, the CDR3 is TGTGCCAGCAGCTTAAGGACTAGCGGGGTCAATGAGCAGTTCTTC.

As concerns this clone: An end of the junction does not agree with germline; a read error may underlie this. V is TRBV28 and J is TRBJ1-5, with D maybe TRBD1 (5 bases). Germline CDR1 and CDR2: MDHEN and SYDVKM. The CDR3 length is 12 residues. The CDR3 nucleotides read TGTGCCAGCAGTACCGGGACCGGGGGGTTGGGCTTT. This codes for CASSTGTGGLGF.

This clone occurred once. The chain couples TRBV13 to TRBJ1-5; weak D call: TRBD1 (6 bases). Germline V CDR1 and CDR2: PRHDT, FYEKMQ (reference sequence). The CDR3 spans 15 residues. V was shortened by 2 bases and J by 7 bases, with 15 bases between the two germline ends. In nucleotides, the CDR3 is TGTGCCAGCAGCTTACGCGGGGGCGCCGGGCAGCCCCAGCATTTT. Encoded protein: CASSLRGGAGQPQHF.

The V gene is TRBV5-4, the J gene TRBJ2-1, with a possible D match to TRBD1 (5 bases). This CDR3 comprises 16 residues. V lost 0 bases, J lost 1 base, and 11 bases lay in between. The germline V gene encodes CDR1 SGHNT and CDR2 YYREEE (reference sequence). The CDR3 loop is CASSLGQRASYNEQFF. In DNA, the CDR3 is TGTGCCAGCAGCTTGGGACAGCGTGCGTCCTACAATGAGCAGTTCTTC.

V usage is TRBV4-2 and J usage is TRBJ2-7, with D possibly being TRBD1 (5 bases). The CDR3 spans 13 residues. CDR1 and CDR2 from the germline V gene are LGHNA and YNFKEQ. Between the trimmed V and J ends, which lost 0 bases and 10 bases, there was a span of 13 bases. This CDR3 reads CASSQDLGAVQYF. The CDR3 bases are TGTGCCAGCAGCCAAGATCTAGGGGCGGTACAGTACTTC.

This clone appeared a few times. The chain is built from TRBV9 and TRBJ2-7; 12 bases agree with TRBD2. CDR3 size: 14 residues. The germline V gene has CDR1 SGDLS and CDR2 YYNGEE. The trim removed 3 bases at V and 2 bases at J, leaving 0 bases unmatched. This CDR3 reads CASSGLAGAYEQYF. In DNA, the CDR3 is TGTGCCAGCAGCGGACTAGCGGGAGCCTACGAGCAGTACTTC.